Listed here is a single T cell receptor (beta chain). The sample comes from a study of blood T cell repertoires in COVID-19. Study details: Some COVID-19 samples were acute and others convalescent; all came from the United States, Italy and Spain. T cells, B-cell-depleted T cells, or PBMCs supplied cDNA or gDNA.

Germline lookup yields CDR1 SGHRS and CDR2 YFSETQ. CDR3 length: 15 residues. Trimming at V came to 3 bases and at J to 4 bases, leaving 7 bases not matched to a gene. The data were produced by immunoSEQ multiplex PCR, yet TCRdb's version contains in-frame clones alone and is incomplete. Here the sample spans 70,000 to 90,000 clones, approximately 86% being singletons. The receptor was derived from a man aged 55 to 70 with acute or convalescent COVID-19. The sample comprised peripheral blood. The V call is TRBV5-1, the J call TRBJ1-2, with 9 bases lining up with TRBD1. In DNA, the CDR3 is TGCGCCAGCAGCTATACTACAGGGGGCGTCTATGGCTACACCTTC. Amino acids: CASSYTTGGVYGYTF.